This T cell receptor (beta chain) was captured by sequencing in a study of blood T cell repertoires in COVID-19. Overall study context: The origin of the acute and convalescent COVID-19 samples was the United States, Italy and Spain.

Using immunoSEQ multiplex PCR, the repertoire was profiled, and TCRdb retains in-frame clones only, with some absent. The sample gives approximately 120,000 clones, 60% to 85% of which show up once; around 4.2% is in the top ten. The sequence was obtained from a human donor in a cohort sampled during active or convalescent COVID-19. The material sequenced was peripheral blood.

CDR3 amino acids: CASSLSGGILEYEQYF. As DNA, the CDR3 is TGCGCCAGCAGCTTGAGCGGCGGGATTCTGGAATACGAGCAGTACTTC. V usage is TRBV5-1 and J usage is TRBJ2-7, with D possibly TRBD2 on 6 matching bases. Germline-derived CDR1 and CDR2 are SGHRS and YFSETQ. The CDR3 runs 16 residues. Trimming took off 1 base at V and 4 bases at J, with 18 bases between the two ends.